The 30 T cell receptor beta chains presented below share a single source sample, sequenced in a study of T cells in Graves' hyperthyroidism and ophthalmopathy. Amplification of TCR beta CDR3 regions used RNA as the template. TCR CDR3 underwent first-round RT-PCR with the HTBI primer set. TCRdb analysed the multiplex PCR reads with MiXCR anew, one entry per CDR3 protein. The sample shows 300,000 or so distinct CDR3 sequences, 21% of them seen only once. Sequencing used blood. These receptors were taken from a woman aged 50 to 60 with Graves' hyperthyroidism.

This clonotype was counted once. The chain has TRBV29-1 and TRBJ1-2; D is unresolved. Trimming pared 0 bases from V and 1 base from J, leaving 18 bases between. Looked up from germline, CDR1 is SQVTM and CDR2 is ANQGSEA. The CDR3 contains 17 residues. The CDR3 DNA reads as TGCAGCGTTGAAGATAGAGAACGCAGGACCGTTAACTATGGCTACACCTTC. Its protein is CSVEDRERRTVNYGYTF. Supplemented by reference TRBV29-1 and TRBJ1-2, the full variable domain reads SAVISQKPSRDICQRGTSLTIQCQVDSQVTMMFWYRQQPGQSLTLIATANQGSEATYESGFVIDKFPISRPNLTFSTLTVSNMSPEDSSIYLCSVEDRERRTVNYGYTFGSGTRLTVV.

The table lists this clonotype with many counts. The chain recombines TRBV2 with TRBJ1-2; D uncertain. Between the trimmed V and J ends, which lost 5 bases and 8 bases, there was a span of 15 bases. The CDR3 loop spans 13 amino acids. Germline CDR1 reads SNHLY; CDR2 reads FYNNEI. CDR3 in amino acids: CASSIKDLSGYTF. DNA for the CDR3: TGTGCCAGCAGTATCAAAGATCTGAGCGGCTACACCTTC.

In this sample, this clonotype turned up many times. The chain links TRBV20-1 to TRBJ2-1, with 11 nucleotides matching TRBD2. The CDR3 extends over 16 amino acids. Per the germline V gene, CDR1 is DFQATT and CDR2 is SNEGSKA (reference sequence). The junction had 5 bases not matched to a gene; V was cut back by 0 bases and J by 4 bases. The CDR3 DNA sequence: TGCAGTGCTAGAGATGTACTAGCGGGGGCTTACAATGAGCAGTTCTTC. Its protein is CSARDVLAGAYNEQFF.

This clonotype has a count of ten or more. The genes are TRBV6-1 and TRBJ2-1; D is uncertain. The germline CDR1 and CDR2 sequences are MNHNS and SASEGT. The CDR3 totals 14 residues. With 5 bases removed from V and 3 bases from J, the gap between germline ends came to 11 bases. The CDR3 nucleotides are TGTGCCAGCAGTCCGCGAGACAACTACAATGAGCAGTTCTTC. Translation: CASSPRDNYNEQFF.

This chain uses TRBV10-3 with TRBJ1-1; 7 bases fit TRBD1. After removal of 10 bases from V and 7 bases from J, the junction contained 6 bases not matched to a gene. In germline, CDR1 is ENHRY, CDR2 SYGVKD. The CDR3 extends over 11 amino acids. Here the CDR3 reads CATQDRVEAFF. Here the CDR3 DNA reads TGTGCCACCCAAGACAGGGTTGAAGCTTTCTTT.

This clonotype was seen repeatedly, ten times or more. The genes are TRBV3-1 and TRBJ1-6; D perhaps matches TRBD1 (5 bases). The CDR3 runs 14 residues. The ends were cut back, 4 bases at V and 7 bases at J, with 11 bases in the middle. Germline V CDR1 and CDR2: LGHDT, YNNKEL (reference sequence). CDR3 region: CASSLGQTNSPLHF. CDR3 bases: TGTGCCAGCAGCCTAGGACAAACAAATTCACCCCTCCACTTT.

This clonotype was seen only a few times. V usage is TRBV6-1 and J usage is TRBJ1-1; 7 nucleotides match TRBD1. This CDR3 is 13 amino acids long. V dropped 4 bases and J dropped 5; count of bases not matched to a gene: 4. Germline-derived CDR1 and CDR2 are MNHNS and SASEGT. The CDR3 here is CASSGTGRTEAFF. For the CDR3, the DNA is TGTGCCAGCAGTGGGACAGGCCGGACTGAAGCTTTCTTT.

The V and J genes are TRBV6-1 and TRBJ1-4; tentative D call: TRBD1 (6 bases). The CDR3 contains 16 residues. The germline CDR1 and CDR2 sequences are MNHNS and SASEGT. V shed 5 bases and J shed 3 bases, with 16 bases lying between them. The CDR3 DNA reads TGTGCCAGCAGTTTAACAGGGACTGGGGCTAATGAAAAACTGTTTTTT. This encodes CASSLTGTGANEKLFF.

This chain joins TRBV20-1 and TRBJ2-1, with 14 bases that match TRBD2. Germline loops: CDR1 DFQATT, CDR2 SNEGSKA (reference sequence). The ends lost 0 bases at V and 7 bases at J; junction bases unmatched: 11. The CDR3 sequence is 18 residues long. The CDR3 nucleotides are TGCAGTGCTAGAGATCTTGGGACTAGCGGGAGCAGTTTAAATGAGCAGTTCTTC. Translation gives CSARDLGTSGSSLNEQFF.

Remarks on this clonotype: This may be a read error: a much more frequent sequence differs by one nucleotide. The genes are TRBV2 and TRBJ2-2; 8 bases align to TRBD1. The CDR3 has 16 amino acids. CDR1 SNHLY and CDR2 FYNNEI come from the germline V gene. Losses at the gene ends were 11 bases for V and 5 bases for J; bases not matched to a gene: 16. CDR3 residues: CACTFFPDRETGELFF. CDR3 coding DNA: TGTGCCTGTACATTTTTTCCGGACAGGGAGACCGGGGAGCTGTTTTTT. Together with reference TRBV2 and TRBJ2-2, the CDR3 gives the full variable domain: EPEVTQTPSHQVTQMGQEVILRCVPISNHLYFYWYRQILGQKVEFLVSFYNNEISEKSEIFDDQFSVERPDGSNFTLKIRSTKLEDSAMYFCACTFFPDRETGELFFGEGSRLTVL.

This clonotype appeared many times. The chain has TRBV12-3 or TRBV12-4 and TRBJ2-5; 7 positions agree with TRBD1. The CDR3 covers 12 residues. The junction had 5 bases not matched to a gene; V was cut back by 8 bases and J by 5 bases. The chain's CDR3 is CASEDREETQYF. CDR3 DNA sequence: TGTGCCAGCGAAGACAGGGAGGAGACCCAGTACTTC.

The V call is TRBV20-1, the J call TRBJ2-2; no definite D call. Looked up from germline, CDR1 is DFQATT and CDR2 is SNEGSKA (reference sequence). The V gene lost 8 bases and the J gene lost 6 bases, with 10 bases spanning the gap. The CDR3 totals 11 residues. This chain's CDR3 is CSPRASGELFF. CDR3 nucleotide sequence: TGCAGTCCAAGGGCCTCCGGGGAGCTGTTTTTT.

At least ten counts were recorded for this clonotype. J is TRBJ2-7 and V is TRBV30, with unresolved D. CDR3 length: 13 amino acids. Trimming left V 2 bases short and J 3 bases short, with 11 bases between. CDR1 is GTSNPN, CDR2 SVGIG, per germline (reference sequence). CDR3 in amino acids: CAWSLTTHYEQYF. DNA of the CDR3: TGTGCCTGGAGTCTAACCACCCACTACGAGCAGTACTTC. The full variable domain, its missing parts supplied by reference TRBV30 and TRBJ2-7, is SQTIHQWPATLVQPVGSPLSLECTVEGTSNPNLYWYRQAAGRGLQLLFYSVGIGQISSEVPQNLSASRPQDRQFILSSKKLLLSDSGFYLCAWSLTTHYEQYFGPGTRLTVT.

This clonotype was seen only once. The chain has TRBV2 and TRBJ2-3; 8 bases line up with TRBD2. Germline trimming cut 8 bases from V and 3 bases from J; bases unmatched to any gene: 13. CDR1 is SNHLY and CDR2 is FYNNEI in the germline V gene. The CDR3 contains 16 residues. The CDR3 reads CASSSGASGGTDTQYF. The CDR3, as DNA: TGTGCCAGCTCGTCGGGGGCGAGCGGGGGTACAGATACGCAGTATTTT.

This clonotype was counted at least ten times. The chain employs TRBV6-1 and TRBJ2-5; 14 bases map to TRBD2. V trimming: 8 bases; J trimming: 4 bases; junction bases outside the gene matches: 6. The CDR3 loop spans 15 amino acids. The germline CDR1 and CDR2 sequences are MNHNS and SASEGT. The CDR3 sequence: CASRTSGGSGETQYF. For the CDR3, the DNA is TGTGCCAGCCGGACTAGCGGGGGGTCCGGAGAGACCCAGTACTTC.

This clonotype was seen many times. This chain connects TRBV18 to TRBJ1-4; D is perhaps TRBD1 (5 bases). Per germline, CDR1 KGHSH and CDR2 LQKENI. V dropped 3 bases and J dropped 4 bases, with 12 bases sitting between them. This CDR3 contains 15 residues. The CDR3: CASSPSGTGNEKLFF. DNA of the CDR3: TGTGCCAGCTCACCGAGCGGGACCGGTAATGAAAAACTGTTTTTT.

This clonotype was found many times. The chain has TRBV28 and TRBJ1-5; 9 nucleotides line up with TRBD1. The V segment lost 6 bases and the J segment 4 bases; nucleotides outside the gene matches: 4. Germline V gives CDR1 MDHEN, CDR2 SYDVKM. The CDR3 is made up of 14 amino acids. CDR3 protein: CASRRTGENQPQHF. For the CDR3, the DNA is TGTGCCAGCAGGCGGACAGGGGAAAATCAGCCCCAGCATTTT. Combining the CDR3 with reference TRBV28 and TRBJ1-5 gives the whole variable domain DVKVTQSSRYLVKRTGEKVFLECVQDMDHENMFWYRQDPGLGLRLIYFSYDVKMKEKGDIPEGYSVSREKKERFSLILESASTNQTSMYLCASRRTGENQPQHFGDGTRLSIL.

The rearrangement joins TRBV7-9 to TRBJ2-7, with a possible D match to TRBD2 (6 bases). The V end lost 4 bases, the J end lost 5 bases, and 9 bases lay between the germline ends. Germline CDR1 is SEHNR and CDR2 is FQNEAQ (reference sequence). The CDR3 consists of 12 residues. Here the CDR3 reads CASSSGEDEQYF. Written as DNA, the CDR3 is TGTGCCAGCAGCTCGGGGGAGGACGAGCAGTACTTC.

The table lists this clonotype with a few counts. This sequence joins TRBV9 and TRBJ1-2, with 9 bases lining up with TRBD1. V lost 5 bases to trimming and J lost 7 bases; unmatched junction nucleotides: 6. The CDR3 consists of 13 residues. Germline CDR1 is SGDLS and CDR2 is YYNGEE. The CDR3 DNA reads TGTGCCAGCAGAGCAACAGGGGGCGGTGGCTACACCTTC. Protein product: CASRATGGGGYTF.

This clonotype has a handful of counts. The gene calls are TRBV19 and TRBJ1-5; no definite D call. Germline CDR1 is LNHDA and CDR2 is SQIVND (reference sequence). Trimming took 4 bases from V and 4 from J, leaving 11 bases between them. The CDR3 extends over 14 amino acids. The CDR3 nucleotides are TGTGCCAGTAGTAATGGGGTCGGGAATCAGCCCCAGCATTTT. Translating gives CASSNGVGNQPQHF.

This clonotype was found many times. J is TRBJ1-1 and V is TRBV5-5; 8 nucleotides line up with TRBD1. V gave up 1 base and J gave up 4 bases; unmatched junction bases: 9. The CDR3 has 16 amino acids. Germline loops: CDR1 SGHKS, CDR2 YYEKEE (reference sequence). CDR3 DNA sequence: TGTGCCAGCAGCTTGTTTGGGGACAGGTCTCGCACTGAAGCTTTCTTT. Residues: CASSLFGDRSRTEAFF.

This clonotype was seen more than once but under ten times. This sequence joins TRBV14 and TRBJ2-7, with TRBD2 as a possible D gene (6 bases). Looked up from germline, CDR1 is SGHDN and CDR2 is FVKESK. Trimming shortened V by 3 bases and J by 7 bases, and 10 bases separated the two germline ends. The CDR3 runs to 12 residues. The CDR3 loop reads CASSQGLWEQYF. The CDR3 coding sequence is TGTGCCAGCAGCCAGGGACTCTGGGAGCAGTACTTC. Together with reference TRBV14 and TRBJ2-7, the CDR3 gives the full variable domain: EAGVTQFPSHSVIEKGQTVTLRCDPISGHDNLYWYRRVMGKEIKFLLHFVKESKQDESGMPNNRFLAERTGGTYSTLKVQPAELEDSGVYFCASSQGLWEQYFGPGTRLTVT.

This chain links TRBV7-9 with TRBJ1-3; D is uncertain. Trimming took 5 bases from V and 0 from J, leaving 11 bases between them. CDR1 is SEHNR, CDR2 FQNEAQ, per germline (reference sequence). The CDR3 sequence is 15 residues long. This chain's CDR3 is CASSPPGVSGNTIYF. In nucleotides, the CDR3 is TGTGCCAGCAGCCCCCCGGGAGTCTCTGGAAACACCATATATTTT.

The chain recombines TRBV2 with TRBJ1-2; D gene uncertain. CDR1 is SNHLY, CDR2 FYNNEI, per germline. The CDR3 has 11 residues. V gave up 6 bases and J gave up 7 bases, with 9 bases separating them. CDR3: CASRGVRGYTF. As DNA, the CDR3 is TGTGCCAGCAGGGGTGTTCGTGGCTACACCTTC.

This clonotype was recorded many times. The chain is built from TRBV5-1 and TRBJ1-1; D gene uncertain. The CDR3 loop spans 14 amino acids. The germline V gene has CDR1 SGHRS and CDR2 YFSETQ. The V end was cut by 4 bases, the J end by 1 base, with 11 bases between. CDR3 amino acids: CASSPKAGNTEAFF. Here the CDR3 DNA reads TGCGCCAGCAGCCCCAAGGCAGGGAACACTGAAGCTTTCTTT.

This clonotype was seen a handful of times. V usage is TRBV5-4 and J usage is TRBJ2-1; possible D gene TRBD2, 5 bases. V lost 4 bases to trimming and J lost 0 bases, with 14 bases between them. The CDR3 has 16 residues. Germline-derived CDR1 and CDR2 are SGHNT and YYREEE (reference sequence). CDR3 sequence (DNA): TGTGCCAGCAGCCTTGAGGGCGGGCCCTCCTACAATGAGCAGTTCTTC. Its protein is CASSLEGGPSYNEQFF.

The rearrangement uses TRBV27 and TRBJ2-5; TRBD2 might be the D (5 bases). V was shortened by 3 bases and J by 13 bases, with 27 bases between the two germline ends. Looked up from germline, CDR1 is MNHEY and CDR2 is SMNVEV (reference sequence). The CDR3 extends over 16 amino acids. The CDR3 DNA reads TGTGCCAGCAGTTTCGAACGGGTGGTAGCGACCCCCCCCCGGTACTTC. Translation gives CASSFERVVATPPRYF.

This clonotype was counted many times. This rearrangement joins TRBV9 to TRBJ2-2; D is uncertain. V was clipped by 3 bases and J by 7 bases, with 13 bases between them. This CDR3 is built from 14 residues. Per germline, CDR1 SGDLS and CDR2 YYNGEE. In DNA, the CDR3 is TGTGCCAGCAGCGGGGCCTTCCTCGGCGGGGAGCTGTTTTTT. Translation: CASSGAFLGGELFF. The full variable domain, in which reference TRBV9 and TRBJ2-2 provide the parts outside the CDR3, is DSGVTQTPKHLITATGQRVTLRCSPRSGDLSVYWYQQSLDQGLQFLIQYYNGEERAKGNILERFSAQQFPDLHSELNLSSLELGDSALYFCASSGAFLGGELFFGEGSRLTVL.

This clonotype was seen only a few times. V usage is TRBV19 and J usage is TRBJ2-7, with D possibly being TRBD1 or TRBD2 (5 bases each). V lost 5 bases and J lost 6, with 17 bases in between. Germline assignment: CDR1 LNHDA and CDR2 SQIVND (reference sequence). This CDR3 spans 14 amino acids. The CDR3 coding sequence is TGTGCCAGTAGTTTCTCTCTGGGGGTTGGCGAGCAGTACTTC. Protein sequence: CASSFSLGVGEQYF.

Many counts were recorded for this clonotype. The chain recombines TRBV6-1 with TRBJ1-1, with 7 bases that match TRBD1. Germline V gene data show CDR1 as MNHNS and CDR2 as SASEGT. J lost 0 bases, V lost 6 bases, and 4 bases had no gene match. This CDR3 comprises 14 residues. CDR3 coding DNA: TGTGCCAGCAGGGTTACAGGGGTGAACACTGAAGCTTTCTTT. Its protein is CASRVTGVNTEAFF.